The entry below gives a single TCR beta chain sequence along with its context. Its antigen remains unknown. Researchers partitioned CD4+ cells into CD45RA+ naive and CD45RA-negative memory subsets. The sample is drawn from a study of shared clonotypes between healthy human individuals. Study-wide results and limits: Non-shared clonotypes were found to have lower generation probabilities than the clonotypes that were shared by all four of the sorted-subset donors.

Sorted-subset replicate PCR reactions were performed with about 200 ng DNA, corresponding to tens of thousands of T cell genomes. Measured with immunoSEQ multiplex PCR; TCRdb has only the in-frame clones, and not every one. This table has approximately 2,300,000 clones, just under 95% appearing once. The germline gives CDR1 SGHVS, CDR2 FQNEAQ. V was cut by 5 bases and J by 0 bases, with 13 bases left in between. CDR3 length: 15 residues. The sequence was obtained from a young man in good health. Some clones in this sample may be carry-over from other donors' samples. Material for sequencing was naive CD4+ T cells from PBMCs. Regarding subset: CD45RA+ positively selected. The chain is built from TRBV7-8 and TRBJ1-1, with D possibly being TRBD1 (5 bases). CDR3 sequence (DNA): TGTGCCAGCAGCAAAGAAGGCAGGGTGAACACTGAAGCTTTCTTT. This translates into CASSKEGRVNTEAFF.